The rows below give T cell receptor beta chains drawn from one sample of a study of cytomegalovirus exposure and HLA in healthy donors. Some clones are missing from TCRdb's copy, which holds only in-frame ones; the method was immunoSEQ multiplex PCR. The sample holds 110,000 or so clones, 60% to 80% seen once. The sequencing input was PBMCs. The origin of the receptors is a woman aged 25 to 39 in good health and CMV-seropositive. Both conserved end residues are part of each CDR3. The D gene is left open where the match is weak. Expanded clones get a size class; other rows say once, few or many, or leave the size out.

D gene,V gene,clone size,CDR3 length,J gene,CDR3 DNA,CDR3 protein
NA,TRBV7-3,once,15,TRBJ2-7,TGTGCCAGCAGCTTAAGGCTTGGAGGCGGCGGGGAGCAGTACTTC,CASSLRLGGGGEQYF
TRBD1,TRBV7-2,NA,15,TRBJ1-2,TGTGCCAGCAGCCGAGGGACAGTGCAAACCTATGGCTACACCTTC,CASSRGTVQTYGYTF
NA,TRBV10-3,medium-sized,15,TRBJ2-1,TGTGCCATCAGTGAGGACTGGATCTCCTACAATGAGCAGTTCTTC,CAISEDWISYNEQFF
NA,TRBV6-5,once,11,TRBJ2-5,TGTGCCAGCAGTCTCGGGGAGACCCAGTACTTC,CASSLGETQYF
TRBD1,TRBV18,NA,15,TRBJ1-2,TGTGCCAGCTCACCATCGGGACAGGGATGGGATGGCTACACCTTC,CASSPSGQGWDGYTF
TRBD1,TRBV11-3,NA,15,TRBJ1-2,TGTGCCAGCAGCTTATCTGGACAGGAGAACTATGGCTACACCTTC,CASSLSGQENYGYTF
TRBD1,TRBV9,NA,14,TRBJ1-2,TGTGCCAGCAGCGCGACAGGGGGTTCCGTTGGCTACACCTTC,CASSATGGSVGYTF
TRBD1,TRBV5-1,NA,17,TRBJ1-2,TGCGCCAGCAGCGAGGCGGACAGGGGGAGAGTTCGCTATGGCTACACCTTC,CASSEADRGRVRYGYTF
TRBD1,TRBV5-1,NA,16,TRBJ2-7,TGCGCCAGCAGCCCGGAGGCCCAGGGACAGGGTTACGAGCAGTACTTC,CASSPEAQGQGYEQYF
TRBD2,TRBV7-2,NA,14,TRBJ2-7,TGTGCCAGCAGCTCGGGGACTAGCCCTGGGGAGCAGTACTTC,CASSSGTSPGEQYF
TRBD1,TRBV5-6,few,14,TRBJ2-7,TGTGCCAGCAGCACCGGGACAGCCTCCTACGAGCAGTACTTC,CASSTGTASYEQYF
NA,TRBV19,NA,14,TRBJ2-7,TGTGCCAGTAGGAAAGGGGGAAATAGGGACGAGCAGTACTTC,CASRKGGNRDEQYF
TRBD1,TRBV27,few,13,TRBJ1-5,TGTGCCAGCACCCCCAGGGGGAATCAGCCCCAGCATTTT,CASTPRGNQPQHF
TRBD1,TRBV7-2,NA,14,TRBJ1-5,TGTGCCAGCAGCTTCCGGTCAGGGGGGCAGCCCCAGCATTTT,CASSFRSGGQPQHF
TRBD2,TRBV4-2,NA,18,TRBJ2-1,TGTGCCAGCAGCCAGAGGACCGCTAGCGGGGGGGCCTACAATGAGCAGTTCTTC,CASSQRTASGGAYNEQFF
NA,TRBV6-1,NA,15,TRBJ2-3,TGTGCCAGCAGGAGGGACACCGCCGCCACAGATACGCAGTATTTT,CASRRDTAATDTQYF
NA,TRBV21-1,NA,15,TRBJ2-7,TGTGCCAGCAGCAAGGGACTAGCGGGCTCCTACGAGCAGTACTTC,CASSKGLAGSYEQYF
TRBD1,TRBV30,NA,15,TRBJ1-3,TGTGCCTGGAGTAAGACAGGGCCCTCTGGAAACACCATATATTTT,CAWSKTGPSGNTIYF
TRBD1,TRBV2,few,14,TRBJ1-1,TGTGCCAGCAGTGCCCGACAGGGGGCGCTTTGGGCTTTCTTT,CASSARQGALWAFF
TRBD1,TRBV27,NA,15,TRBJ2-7,TGTGCCAGCAGCTCCCCTGGGACAGGGATCGACGAGCAGTACTTC,CASSSPGTGIDEQYF
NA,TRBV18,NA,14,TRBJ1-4,TGTGCCAGCTCAATGGGGACAAGTAATGAAAAACTGTTTTTT,CASSMGTSNEKLFF
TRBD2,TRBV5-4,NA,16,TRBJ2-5,TGTGCCAGCAGTCAGGGGACTAGCGGATTTCAAGAGACCCAGTACTTC,CASSQGTSGFQETQYF
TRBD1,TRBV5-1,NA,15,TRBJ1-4,TGCGCCAGCAGCGGGGGACAGGGAAATAATGAAAAACTGTTTTTT,CASSGGQGNNEKLFF
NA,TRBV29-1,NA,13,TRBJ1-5,TGCAGCGCCCGTGAGGGAAGCAATCAGCCCCAGCATTTT,CSAREGSNQPQHF